The TCR beta chain under discussion was sequenced for a study of T cells after yellow fever vaccination (dated by TCRdb to between 2018 and 2021). Broadly, across the study: The SMART-Seq v4 Ultra Low Input RNA kit was used to prepare libraries from fractions with low cell numbers. To follow T-cell clones before and after primary and booster YFV17D yellow fever vaccination, bulk TCR alpha and beta repertoires were sequenced over time. Two healthy male donors made up the cohort, one aged 18 to 30 years and the other aged 30 to 40 years. Bulk PBMC replicates and cell subsets were isolated from blood drawn at multiple timepoints before and after both primary and secondary immunization. Paper-wide results and their limitations: Because the study included only two donors, the extent to which the findings can be generalized is limited. A small share of clonotypes occurred in both CD4 and CD8 compartments, likely arising from convergent recombination. Most clones expanded after primary vaccination were re-detected after the booster (about 96% of CD4 and approximately 88% of CD8), suggesting broad memory maintenance. FACS-sorted repertoires could contain abundant contaminating clonotypes from the bulk population, so computational filtering was required. Compared with the primary T-cell response, the secondary T-cell response was faster but weaker, reaching its peak on day 5 rather than on day 15.

The treatment or condition label, as the study defines it: live attenuated yellow fever vaccine strain. At each blood-draw timepoint, two biological replicates of bulk PBMCs were obtained. A standard Ficoll-Paque protocol was used to isolate PBMCs from peripheral blood. TriZol was used to extract RNA from bulk PBMCs, from CD4 and CD8 fractions, and from dextramer-positive and dextramer-negative fractions. The sample holds many counts of this clonotype. Its antigen target is currently unknown. There are no base qualities to consult, and no much larger clone falls within one base. TCR cDNA was synthesized by 5'RACE template switching, through which a universal primer site and unique molecular identifiers were introduced. cDNA synthesis was primed from both the TCR alpha and TCR beta constant segments. Library amplification used two PCR steps, and the second PCR step added sample barcodes and sequencing adapters. Libraries were sequenced on Illumina HiSeq 2500 (2x100 bp) or NovaSeq (2x150 bp). For the original study's pipeline: Demultiplexing of reads and collapsing into UMI consensus sequences were performed with MIGEC, and V(D)J alignment was carried out with MiXCR. Using edgeR on replicate PBMC samples, clonotypes were called vaccine-responding if FDR was below 0.01 and the log2 fold change was above 5 up to day 15. CD4 or CD8 identity was assigned to each bulk clonotype according to whether the clonotype was present at higher abundance in the sequenced CD4 repertoire or the sequenced CD8 repertoire. The raw public reads went through TCRdb reprocessing: fastp at Q25, MiXCR clone calling, in-frame beta chains kept. CDR3 protein duplicates are merged, each entry listing the most common genes and DNA. These V and J calls originate from TCRdb's pipeline instead of the authors' own analysis. Here the sample has 350,000 to 450,000 distinct CDR3 sequences; over 5% occur a single time. The top ten hold 14% to 15% of the sample.

From cysteine to phenylalanine, the CDR3 is 15 amino acids long. Here the CDR3 DNA is all that survives: 45 bases in frame from base 1. The CDR1 and CDR2 encoded by the germline V gene (reference sequence) are MNHEY and SMNVEV. Germline trimming: 5 bases from V, 3 bases from J; junction bases outside gene matches: 10. Sequencing was performed on PBMCs, taken 5 days after the yellow fever booster vaccination. The rearrangement combines TRBV27 with TRBJ2-7; the junction holds 7 bases that match TRBD2. This TCR was sampled from a man aged 30 to 45 who received the YFV17D yellow fever vaccine. In nucleotide form, the sequence is TGTGCCAGCAGTCTCAACCCCGGGACTAACTACGAGCAGTACTTC. The translation is CASSLNPGTNYEQYF.